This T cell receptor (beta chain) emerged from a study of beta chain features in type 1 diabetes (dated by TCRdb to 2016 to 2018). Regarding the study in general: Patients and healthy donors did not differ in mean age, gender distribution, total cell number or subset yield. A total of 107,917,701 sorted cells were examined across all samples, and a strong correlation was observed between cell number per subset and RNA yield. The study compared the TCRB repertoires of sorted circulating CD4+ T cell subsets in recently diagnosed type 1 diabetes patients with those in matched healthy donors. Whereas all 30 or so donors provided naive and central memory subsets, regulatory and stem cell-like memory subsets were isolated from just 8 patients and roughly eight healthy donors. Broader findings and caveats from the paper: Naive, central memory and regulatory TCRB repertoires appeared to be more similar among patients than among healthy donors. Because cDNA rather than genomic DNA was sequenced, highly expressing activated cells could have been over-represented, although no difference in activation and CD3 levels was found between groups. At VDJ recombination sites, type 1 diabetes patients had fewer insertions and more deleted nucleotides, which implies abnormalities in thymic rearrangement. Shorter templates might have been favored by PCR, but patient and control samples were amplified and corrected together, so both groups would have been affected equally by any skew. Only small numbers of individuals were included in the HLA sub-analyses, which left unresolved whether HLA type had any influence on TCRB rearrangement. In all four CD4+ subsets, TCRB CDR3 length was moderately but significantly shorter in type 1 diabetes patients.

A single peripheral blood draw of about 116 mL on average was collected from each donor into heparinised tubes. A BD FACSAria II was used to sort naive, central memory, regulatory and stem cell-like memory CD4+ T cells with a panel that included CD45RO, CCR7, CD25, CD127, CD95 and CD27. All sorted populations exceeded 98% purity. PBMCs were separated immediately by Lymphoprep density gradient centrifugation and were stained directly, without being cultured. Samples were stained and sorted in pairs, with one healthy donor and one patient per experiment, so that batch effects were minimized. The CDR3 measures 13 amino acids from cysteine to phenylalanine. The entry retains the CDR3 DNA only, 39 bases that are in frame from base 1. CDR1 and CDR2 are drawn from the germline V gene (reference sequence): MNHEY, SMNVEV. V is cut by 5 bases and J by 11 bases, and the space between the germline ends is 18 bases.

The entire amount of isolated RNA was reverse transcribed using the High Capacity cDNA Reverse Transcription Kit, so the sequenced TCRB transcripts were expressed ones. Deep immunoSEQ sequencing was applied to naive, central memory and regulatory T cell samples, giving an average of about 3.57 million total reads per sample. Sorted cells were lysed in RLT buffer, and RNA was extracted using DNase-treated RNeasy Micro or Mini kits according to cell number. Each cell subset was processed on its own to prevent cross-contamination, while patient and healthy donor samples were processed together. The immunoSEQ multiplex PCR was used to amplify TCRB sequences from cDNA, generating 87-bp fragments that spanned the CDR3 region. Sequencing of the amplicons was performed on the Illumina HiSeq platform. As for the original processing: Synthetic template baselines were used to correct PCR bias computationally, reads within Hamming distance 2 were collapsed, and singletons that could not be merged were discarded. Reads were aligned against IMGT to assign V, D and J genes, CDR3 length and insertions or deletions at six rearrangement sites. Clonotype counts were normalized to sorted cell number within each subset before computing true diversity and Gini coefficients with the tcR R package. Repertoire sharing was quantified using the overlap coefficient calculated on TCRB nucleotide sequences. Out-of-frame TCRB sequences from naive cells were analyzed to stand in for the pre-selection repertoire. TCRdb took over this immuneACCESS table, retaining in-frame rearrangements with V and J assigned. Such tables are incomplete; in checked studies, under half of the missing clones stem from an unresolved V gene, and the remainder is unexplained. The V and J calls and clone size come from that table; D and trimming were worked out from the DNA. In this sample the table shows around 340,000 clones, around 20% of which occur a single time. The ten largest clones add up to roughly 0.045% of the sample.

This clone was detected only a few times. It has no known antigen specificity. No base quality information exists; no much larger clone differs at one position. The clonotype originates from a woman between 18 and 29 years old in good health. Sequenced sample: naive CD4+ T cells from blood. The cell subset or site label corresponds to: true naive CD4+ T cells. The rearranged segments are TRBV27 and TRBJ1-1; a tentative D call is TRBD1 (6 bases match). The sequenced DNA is TGTGCCAGCAGTAGGGACAACTCCCCTGGGGCTTTCTTT. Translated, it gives CASSRDNSPGAFF.